These T cell receptor beta chains were read from a single sample in a study of T cell changes during pregnancy in multiple sclerosis. Repertoires were generated with immunoSEQ multiplex PCR, while TCRdb's copy carries only in-frame clones and drops some. This table has about 40,000 clones, around nine tenths appearing once. Sequenced here: CD8+ T cells from peripheral blood mononuclear cells, sampled before pregnancy. These TCRs come from a female donor with multiple sclerosis, enrolled in a pregnancy study. CDR3s include the opening cysteine and the closing phenylalanine or tryptophan. A D gene is named only where the DNA matches it firmly. Only part of the rows carry a size: once, few, many, or a class if the clone is expanded.

J gene: TRBJ1-1
clone size: .
D gene: .
V gene: TRBV5-6
CDR3 protein: CASSRGPEAFF
CDR3 DNA: TGTGCCAGCAGCAGAGGTCCTGAAGCTTTCTTT

J gene: TRBJ2-2
clone size: .
D gene: TRBD1
V gene: TRBV27
CDR3 protein: CASSLTGIGELFF
CDR3 DNA: TGTGCCAGCAGTTTGACAGGGATCGGGGAGCTGTTTTTT

J gene: TRBJ2-5
clone size: .
D gene: .
V gene: TRBV18
CDR3 protein: CASSVDWETQYF
CDR3 DNA: TGTGCCAGCTCCGTGGACTGGGAGACCCAGTACTTC

J gene: TRBJ2-1
clone size: .
D gene: TRBD2
V gene: TRBV4-3
CDR3 protein: CASSRGTSGELYNEQFF
CDR3 DNA: TGCGCCAGCAGCCGAGGGACTAGCGGGGAACTATACAATGAGCAGTTCTTC

J gene: TRBJ2-7
clone size: .
D gene: .
V gene: TRBV5-6
CDR3 protein: CASSILWAPYEQYF
CDR3 DNA: TGTGCCAGCAGTATCCTCTGGGCACCCTACGAGCAGTACTTC

J gene: TRBJ2-1
clone size: .
D gene: .
V gene: TRBV6-1
CDR3 protein: CATDSSYNEQFF
CDR3 DNA: TGTGCCACCGACAGTTCCTACAATGAGCAGTTCTTC

J gene: TRBJ2-1
clone size: .
D gene: TRBD2
V gene: TRBV11-2
CDR3 protein: CASSLVREGLSYNEQFF
CDR3 DNA: TGTGCCAGCAGCTTAGTGCGGGAGGGCCTATCCTACAATGAGCAGTTCTTC

J gene: TRBJ2-2
clone size: .
D gene: .
V gene: TRBV4-2
CDR3 protein: CASSPAQNTGELFF
CDR3 DNA: TGTGCCAGCAGTCCCGCGCAGAACACCGGGGAGCTGTTTTTT

J gene: TRBJ2-5
clone size: .
D gene: TRBD1
V gene: TRBV5-4
CDR3 protein: CASSSTGGGMETQYF
CDR3 DNA: TGTGCCAGCAGCTCTACAGGGGGCGGAATGGAGACCCAGTACTTC

J gene: TRBJ1-2
clone size: .
D gene: .
V gene: TRBV11-2
CDR3 protein: CASSFWTESNYGYTF
CDR3 DNA: TGTGCCAGCAGCTTTTGGACAGAGAGTAACTATGGCTACACCTTC

J gene: TRBJ2-1
clone size: .
D gene: TRBD1
V gene: TRBV18
CDR3 protein: CASSPPGQGLFNEQFF
CDR3 DNA: TGTGCCAGCTCACCCCCGGGACAGGGTCTATTCAATGAGCAGTTCTTC

J gene: TRBJ2-7
clone size: .
D gene: .
V gene: TRBV28
CDR3 protein: CASSYRLNYEQYF
CDR3 DNA: TGTGCCAGCAGTTATCGACTGAACTACGAGCAGTACTTC

J gene: TRBJ2-1
clone size: once
D gene: TRBD1
V gene: TRBV5-1
CDR3 protein: CASSLAQGAVFHEQFF
CDR3 DNA: TGCGCCAGCAGCCTAGCACAGGGGGCTGTATTCCATGAGCAGTTCTTC

J gene: TRBJ2-3
clone size: .
D gene: .
V gene: TRBV4-1
CDR3 protein: CARTPGGAEKGNTQYF
CDR3 DNA: TGCGCCAGAACGCCCGGCGGGGCGGAGAAGGGAAATACGCAGTATTTT

J gene: TRBJ2-1
clone size: .
D gene: TRBD1
V gene: TRBV4-3
CDR3 protein: CASSPQGAGIYNEQFF
CDR3 DNA: TGCGCCAGCAGCCCTCAGGGGGCAGGGATCTACAATGAGCAGTTCTTC

J gene: TRBJ2-7
clone size: .
D gene: .
V gene: TRBV6-1
CDR3 protein: CASTKAGILDEQYF
CDR3 DNA: TGTGCCAGCACTAAGGCAGGGATACTCGACGAGCAGTACTTC

J gene: TRBJ2-1
clone size: .
D gene: TRBD1
V gene: TRBV7-9
CDR3 protein: CASSLLRGLEQFF
CDR3 DNA: TGTGCCAGCAGCTTACTCAGGGGGCTTGAGCAGTTCTTC

J gene: TRBJ1-1
clone size: once
D gene: .
V gene: TRBV6-5
CDR3 protein: CASSYSRGGTGEAFF
CDR3 DNA: TGTGCCAGCAGTTACTCGAGAGGCGGGACTGGGGAAGCTTTCTTT

J gene: TRBJ2-1
clone size: .
D gene: TRBD2
V gene: TRBV28
CDR3 protein: CASSLKAGGVDEQFF
CDR3 DNA: TGTGCCAGCAGTTTAAAGGCGGGAGGGGTGGATGAGCAGTTCTTC

J gene: TRBJ2-3
clone size: once
D gene: TRBD2
V gene: TRBV27
CDR3 protein: CASSLRPSGNTDTQYF
CDR3 DNA: TGTGCCAGCAGTTTACGGCCTAGCGGGAACACAGATACGCAGTATTTT

J gene: TRBJ2-7
clone size: .
D gene: TRBD2
V gene: TRBV7-9
CDR3 protein: CASSSGLAGTYEQYF
CDR3 DNA: TGTGCCAGCAGCTCTGGACTAGCGGGAACCTACGAGCAGTACTTC

J gene: TRBJ2-3
clone size: .
D gene: TRBD2
V gene: TRBV9
CDR3 protein: CASSSPSGRVTDTQYF
CDR3 DNA: TGTGCCAGCAGCTCTCCTAGCGGGAGGGTAACAGATACGCAGTATTTT

J gene: TRBJ2-7
clone size: .
D gene: TRBD1
V gene: TRBV25-1
CDR3 protein: CASSEGWTGDSYEQYF
CDR3 DNA: TGTGCCAGCAGTGAGGGCTGGACAGGCGACTCCTACGAGCAGTACTTC

J gene: TRBJ2-2
clone size: .
D gene: .
V gene: TRBV15
CDR3 protein: CATSSRAGLSNTGELFF
CDR3 DNA: TGTGCCACCAGCTCGCGGGCCGGCCTATCGAACACCGGGGAGCTGTTTTTT

J gene: TRBJ2-7
clone size: .
D gene: .
V gene: TRBV7-9
CDR3 protein: CASSLWGDEQYF
CDR3 DNA: TGTGCCAGCAGCTTATGGGGGGACGAGCAGTACTTC

J gene: TRBJ1-2
clone size: .
D gene: TRBD1
V gene: TRBV27
CDR3 protein: CASSSPGGPGYTF
CDR3 DNA: TGTGCCAGCAGTTCCCCAGGGGGACCGGGCTACACCTTC

J gene: TRBJ2-7
clone size: .
D gene: .
V gene: TRBV13
CDR3 protein: CASSPSGMGGWYEQYF
CDR3 DNA: TGTGCCAGCAGCCCTTCGGGCATGGGAGGTTGGTACGAGCAGTACTTC

J gene: TRBJ2-4
clone size: .
D gene: TRBD2
V gene: TRBV29-1
CDR3 protein: CSVEDRGLVYF
CDR3 DNA: TGCAGCGTTGAAGATCGAGGACTAGTTTACTTC

J gene: TRBJ2-2
clone size: .
D gene: TRBD2
V gene: TRBV19
CDR3 protein: CASREGLAENTGELFF
CDR3 DNA: TGTGCCAGTAGGGAGGGACTAGCGGAGAACACCGGGGAGCTGTTTTTT

J gene: TRBJ1-6
clone size: once
D gene: TRBD1
V gene: TRBV5-6
CDR3 protein: CASSTTGQGDVVWLHF
CDR3 DNA: TGTGCCAGCAGCACTACCGGACAGGGCGATGTTGTTTGGCTCCACTTT

J gene: TRBJ2-3
clone size: .
D gene: TRBD1
V gene: TRBV7-9
CDR3 protein: CASSGQDREFPDTQYF
CDR3 DNA: TGTGCCAGCAGCGGCCAGGACAGGGAGTTTCCAGATACGCAGTATTTT

J gene: TRBJ2-7
clone size: .
D gene: .
V gene: TRBV27
CDR3 protein: CASSLSSTYEQYF
CDR3 DNA: TGTGCCAGCAGTTTATCGTCCACCTACGAGCAGTACTTC

J gene: TRBJ1-1
clone size: .
D gene: TRBD1
V gene: TRBV6-6
CDR3 protein: CASSPGQGFTEAFF
CDR3 DNA: TGTGCCAGCAGTCCGGGACAGGGGTTCACTGAAGCTTTCTTT

J gene: TRBJ2-2
clone size: .
D gene: .
V gene: TRBV27
CDR3 protein: CASSLSFIFGELFF
CDR3 DNA: TGTGCCAGCAGTTTATCATTTATTTTCGGGGAGCTGTTTTTT

J gene: TRBJ2-2
clone size: .
D gene: TRBD2
V gene: TRBV28
CDR3 protein: CASIGVRGGPGTGELFF
CDR3 DNA: TGTGCCAGCATTGGAGTACGGGGAGGGCCCGGCACCGGGGAGCTGTTTTTT

J gene: TRBJ1-1
clone size: .
D gene: TRBD1
V gene: TRBV7-9
CDR3 protein: CASSDKAGGDRTEAFF
CDR3 DNA: TGTGCCAGCAGCGATAAGGCAGGGGGCGACAGGACTGAAGCTTTCTTT

J gene: TRBJ2-7
clone size: .
D gene: .
V gene: TRBV7-2
CDR3 protein: CASSQRAGRLDEQYF
CDR3 DNA: TGTGCCAGCAGCCAGAGGGCGGGGAGGCTAGACGAGCAGTACTTC

J gene: TRBJ2-7
clone size: .
D gene: TRBD2
V gene: TRBV2
CDR3 protein: CASTTIAGDPRYCF
CDR3 DNA: TGTGCCAGCACCACCATAGCGGGAGATCCCCGGTACTGCTTC

J gene: TRBJ2-3
clone size: .
D gene: .
V gene: TRBV6-1
CDR3 protein: CASSEVTDTQYF
CDR3 DNA: TGTGCCAGCAGTGAAGTAACAGATACGCAGTATTTT

J gene: TRBJ2-3
clone size: .
D gene: .
V gene: TRBV28
CDR3 protein: CASSILNTDTQYF
CDR3 DNA: TGTGCCAGCAGTATCCTTAACACAGATACGCAGTATTTT

J gene: TRBJ1-5
clone size: few
D gene: .
V gene: TRBV2
CDR3 protein: CASSGAANQPQHF
CDR3 DNA: TGTGCCAGCAGTGGGGCAGCTAATCAGCCCCAGCATTTT

J gene: TRBJ2-3
clone size: .
D gene: .
V gene: TRBV28
CDR3 protein: CAATLTDTQYF
CDR3 DNA: TGTGCCGCAACTCTCACAGATACGCAGTATTTT

J gene: TRBJ1-5
clone size: .
D gene: .
V gene: TRBV7-9
CDR3 protein: CASSLEATDNQPQHF
CDR3 DNA: TGTGCCAGCAGCTTAGAAGCGACAGATAATCAGCCCCAGCATTTT

J gene: TRBJ1-1
clone size: .
D gene: TRBD1
V gene: TRBV28
CDR3 protein: CASSLSRGPSEAFF
CDR3 DNA: TGTGCCAGCAGTTTATCCAGGGGGCCTTCTGAAGCTTTCTTT

J gene: TRBJ2-1
clone size: .
D gene: TRBD2
V gene: TRBV6-4
CDR3 protein: CASSAGLAGVNEQFF
CDR3 DNA: TGTGCCAGCAGTGCGGGACTAGCGGGAGTGAATGAGCAGTTCTTC

J gene: TRBJ2-2
clone size: .
D gene: .
V gene: TRBV15
CDR3 protein: CATSRDRATSNTGELFF
CDR3 DNA: TGTGCCACCAGCAGAGATCGCGCGACATCGAACACCGGGGAGCTGTTTTTT

J gene: TRBJ2-2
clone size: .
D gene: .
V gene: TRBV27
CDR3 protein: CASRQGNTGELFF
CDR3 DNA: TGTGCCAGCCGCCAGGGGAACACCGGGGAGCTGTTTTTT